This T cell receptor (beta chain) was observed in a study of T cell changes during pregnancy in multiple sclerosis. TCRdb's table, derived via immunoSEQ multiplex PCR, lists solely in-frame clones and lacks some. In the table there are some 69,000 clones, approximately 90% of which are singletons. The CDR3 sequence is 14 residues long. The germline gives CDR1 SGHTA, CDR2 FQGNSA. The germline V and J ends were trimmed by 5 bases and 0 bases, with 8 bases remaining between them. The sample consisted of peripheral blood, taken in the second trimester of pregnancy. The TCR sequence derives from a female donor in good health, enrolled as a control in a pregnancy study. The V call is TRBV7-2, the J call TRBJ1-3; maybe TRBD1 (6 bases). The CDR3: CASSRDISGNTIYF. CDR3 coding DNA: TGTGCCAGCAGCCGGGACATCTCTGGAAACACCATATATTTT.